Included here is one TCR beta chain sequence, with context. Its antigen has not been determined. Per-nucleotide qualities are absent, and no much larger clonotype sits a single base away. The data originate from a study of blood T cell repertoires in COVID-19 (dated by TCRdb to about 2020). About the investigation overall: Collaborator samples came from the United States, Italy and Spain and covered acute and convalescent phases of COVID-19. Samples came from the ongoing ImmuneRACE study (first 160 participants) plus 1,254 subjects from 6 global collaborators. Where HLA class I and class II types were available, the types were taken from metadata supplied by the sample provider, not from assay-based typing. The prospective study material was composed of cDNA or gDNA derived from T cells, B-cell-depleted T cells, or PBMCs. Sample metadata almost always included a de-identified subject ID, COVID-19 status, age in years and sex. The dataset comprised deeply sampled blood TCRbeta repertoires from subjects exposed to, actively infected with, or recovered from COVID-19. The repertoires were released in a freely available public database meant as a resource for research on the immune response to SARS-CoV-2. On the study overall, not on this receptor specifically: The amount of clinical and demographic metadata varied by source and participant and was provided uncurated.

Whole blood was collected in K2EDTA tubes by collaborating institutions according to the institutions' own protocols. Collaborator samples were shipped for TCRbeta analysis as frozen whole blood, isolated PBMCs, or DNA extracted from either sample type. Looking up the germline V gene yields CDR1 SGDLS and CDR2 YYNGEE. There are 14 amino acids in the CDR3, from cysteine to phenylalanine inclusive. Only the CDR3 portion is preserved as DNA: 42 bases, with reading frame beginning at the first base. Between the V and J ends, shortened by 0 bases and 2 bases respectively, the junction contains 9 bases. The immunoSEQ Assay, a bias-controlled multiplex PCR, was used to amplify TCRbeta CDR3 regions from genomic DNA. The authors processed their data as follows. Within the assay, amplification of reference gene primers was used to estimate how many nucleated cells each sample contained. To quantify the absolute abundance of each unique TCRbeta CDR3 rearrangement, sequence reads were collapsed and filtered. Productive Simpson clonality was computed per sample as the square root of Simpson's diversity index over productive rearrangements. Not all clones reach the TCRdb copy of this immuneACCESS table, which keeps in-frame sequences only. Checked studies attribute under half of the gap to unresolved V genes and leave the rest unexplained. That table furnishes V, J and clone size, whereas the DNA furnished D and trimming. The sample contains about 200,000 clones, roughly 85% of them found a single time. Of the sample, roughly 21% is held by the ten largest clones.

The sample taken for sequencing was peripheral blood. Rearrangement joined TRBV9 to TRBJ2-7; no D gene call is confident. The receptor was isolated from a man between 60 and 75 years old with active or convalescent COVID-19. The CDR3 loop reads CASSVDPTPYEQYF. The DNA reads TGTGCCAGCAGCGTAGATCCTACCCCCTACGAGCAGTACTTC.